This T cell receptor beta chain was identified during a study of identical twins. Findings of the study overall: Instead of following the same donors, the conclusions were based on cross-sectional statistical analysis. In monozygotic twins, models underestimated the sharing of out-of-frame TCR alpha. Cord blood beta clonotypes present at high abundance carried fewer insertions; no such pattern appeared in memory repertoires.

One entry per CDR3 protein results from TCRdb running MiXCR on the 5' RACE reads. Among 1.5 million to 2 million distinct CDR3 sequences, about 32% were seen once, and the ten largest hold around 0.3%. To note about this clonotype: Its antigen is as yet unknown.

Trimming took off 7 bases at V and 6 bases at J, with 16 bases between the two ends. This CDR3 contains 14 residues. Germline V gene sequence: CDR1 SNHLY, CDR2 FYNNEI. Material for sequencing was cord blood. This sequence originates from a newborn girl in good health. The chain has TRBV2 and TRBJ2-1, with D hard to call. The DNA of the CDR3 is TGTGCCAGCATAGACGGCCGGTTTGGCAATGAGCAGTTCTTC. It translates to CASIDGRFGNEQFF.